This T cell receptor beta chain was captured by sequencing in a study of blood T cell repertoires in COVID-19. Study-level background: The samples span acute and convalescent COVID-19 from the United States, Italy and Spain.

This clone was detected a few times. Self-reported history from a screening survey and questionnaire set each donor's cohort. Each recovered donor of Cohort 3 presented with two negative PCRs, clearance, or symptom resolution. How the authors handled the data: Reference gene primer amplification in the assay estimated nucleated cell counts. Some clones are missing from TCRdb's copy, which holds only in-frame ones; the method was immunoSEQ multiplex PCR. The V and J calls and clone size are taken from that table; D and trimming were inferred from the DNA. The sample consists of under 150,000 clones, approximately 86% of them appearing once. Sequences were obtained from PBMCs or T cells enriched from blood (not recorded which). This TCR came from a woman in her forties or fifties who had recovered from COVID-19.

The CDR3 bases are TGTGCCAGCAGCTTAGTTTCAGGTGAGCAGTTCTTC. Translating gives CASSLVSGEQFF. This chain links TRBV11-3 with TRBJ2-1; no clear D gene. Germline V gene lookup returns CDR1 SGHNT and CDR2 YENEEA. The V gene lost 1 base and the J gene lost 9 bases, with 7 bases spanning the gap. CDR3 size: 12 residues.